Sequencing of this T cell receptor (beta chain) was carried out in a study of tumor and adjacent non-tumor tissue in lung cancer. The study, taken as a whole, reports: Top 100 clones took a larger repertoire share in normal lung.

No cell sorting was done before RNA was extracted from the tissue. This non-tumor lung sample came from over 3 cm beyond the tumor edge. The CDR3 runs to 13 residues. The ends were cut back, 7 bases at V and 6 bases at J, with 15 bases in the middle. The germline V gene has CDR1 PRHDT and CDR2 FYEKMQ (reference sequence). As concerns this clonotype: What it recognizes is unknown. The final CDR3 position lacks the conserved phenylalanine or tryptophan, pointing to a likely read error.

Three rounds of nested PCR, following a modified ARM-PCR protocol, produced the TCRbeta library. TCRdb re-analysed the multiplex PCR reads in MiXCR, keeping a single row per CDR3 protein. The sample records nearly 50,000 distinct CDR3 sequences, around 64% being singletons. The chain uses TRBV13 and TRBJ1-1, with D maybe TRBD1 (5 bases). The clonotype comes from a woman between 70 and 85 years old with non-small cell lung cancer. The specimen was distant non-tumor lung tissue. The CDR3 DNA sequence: TGTGCCAGCACGGGGCGGCAATACGCTGAAGCTTTCTAT. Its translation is CASTGRQYAEAFY.